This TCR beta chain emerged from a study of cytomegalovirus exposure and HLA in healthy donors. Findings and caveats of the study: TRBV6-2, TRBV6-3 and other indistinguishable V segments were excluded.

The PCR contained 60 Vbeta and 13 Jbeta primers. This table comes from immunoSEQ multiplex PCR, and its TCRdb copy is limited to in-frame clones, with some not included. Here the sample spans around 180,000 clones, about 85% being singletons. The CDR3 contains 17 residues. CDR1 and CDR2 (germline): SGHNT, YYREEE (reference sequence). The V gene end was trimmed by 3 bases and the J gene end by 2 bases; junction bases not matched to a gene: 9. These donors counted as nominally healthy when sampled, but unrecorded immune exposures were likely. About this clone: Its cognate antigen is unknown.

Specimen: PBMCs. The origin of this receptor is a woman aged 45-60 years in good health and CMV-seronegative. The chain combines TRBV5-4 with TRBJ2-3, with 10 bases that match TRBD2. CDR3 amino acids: CASSSPLAGGFTDTQYF. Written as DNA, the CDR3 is TGTGCCAGCAGCTCTCCATTAGCGGGGGGTTTCACAGATACGCAGTATTTT.